The 7 T cell receptor beta chains below come from one sample, sequenced in a study of regulatory T cells in long-lasting Graves disease. Described time point: newly diagnosed GD, antithyroid drugs for less than 3 months. Following extraction of RNA from PBMCs, that RNA was used to make the TCR library. Investigators prepared the TCR beta libraries by applying iRepertoire HTBI primers and Arm-PCR of CDR3 regions. TCRdb re-derived calls from the multiplex PCR reads in MiXCR, one entry per CDR3 protein. The sample shows roughly 320,000 distinct CDR3 sequences, roughly a sixth of them seen only once. This same sample was also taken into another study, of T cells in Graves' hyperthyroidism and ophthalmopathy.

Specimen: peripheral blood mononuclear cells (PBMCs), collected at new diagnosis, from a patient treated with antithyroid drugs. The receptors stem from a man aged 35-49 years with Graves disease.

This clonotype has a count of ten or more. V is TRBV3-1 and J is TRBJ2-7; no clear D. The germline V gene encodes CDR1 LGHDT and CDR2 YNNKEL (reference sequence). V lost 4 bases and J lost 9, with 19 bases in between. The CDR3 is 14 amino acids. CDR3: CASSPPGGRIGQYF. Written as DNA, the CDR3 is TGTGCCAGCAGCCCCCCAGGTGGTAGGATCGGGCAGTACTTC.

This clonotype was observed at least ten times. The chain recombines TRBV7-2 with TRBJ2-7, with 7 bases matching TRBD1. From germline, CDR1 is SGHTA and CDR2 FQGNSA. This CDR3 comprises 15 residues. V lost 5 bases to trimming and J lost 3 bases; unmatched junction nucleotides: 10. DNA for the CDR3: TGTGCCAGCAGCCCCAGACGGACAGGACGCTACGAGCAGTACTTC. Protein: CASSPRRTGRYEQYF.

This clonotype occurred a few times. The chain recombines TRBV29-1 with TRBJ2-5; maybe TRBD1 (5 bases). The CDR3 is 12 residues long. CDR1 and CDR2 (germline): SQVTM, ANQGSEA. Deletions cut 4 bases from V and 2 bases from J, with 8 bases between. The CDR3 spells CSVVRQQETQYF. CDR3 nucleotides: TGCAGCGTTGTGCGACAGCAAGAGACCCAGTACTTC.

This clonotype has at least ten counts. The CDR3 nucleotides read TGTGCCACCAGGACACCGGATAGTTTTGAAGCTTTCTTT. Encoded protein: CATRTPDSFEAFF. The V and J genes are TRBV6-2 or TRBV6-3 and TRBJ1-1; the D gene is possibly TRBD1 (5 bases). V was pared by 10 bases and J by 7 bases, with 19 bases between. Germline CDR1 and CDR2: MNHEY and SVGEGT. This CDR3 contains 13 residues.

This chain uses TRBV7-8 with TRBJ1-1, with 8 bases that match TRBD1. Germline values: CDR1 SGHVS, CDR2 FQNEAQ. With 5 bases clipped from V and 4 bases from J, the junction kept 12 bases outside the gene matches. The CDR3 totals 16 residues. The CDR3 DNA reads as TGTGCCAGCAGCCCCACGCAAGGCCAGGGGGCCACTGAAGCTTTCTTT. It is translated as CASSPTQGQGATEAFF.

The V gene is TRBV7-9, the J gene TRBJ2-1; D is perhaps TRBD1 (6 bases). CDR3 length: 19 amino acids. The germline CDR1 and CDR2 sequences are SEHNR and FQNEAQ (reference sequence). With 1 base removed from V and 2 bases from J, the gap between germline ends came to 21 bases. The CDR3 DNA reads as TGTGCCAGCAGCTTAGTTTCAATCAGGGGCCCGCTCCCCTACAATGAGCAGTTCTTC. Translating gives CASSLVSIRGPLPYNEQFF. Full variable domain (outside the CDR3, taken from reference TRBV7-9 and TRBJ2-1): DTGVSQNPRHKITKRGQNVTFRCDPISEHNRLYWYRQTLGQGPEFLTYFQNEAQLEKSRLLSDRFSAERPKGSFSTLEIQRTEQGDSAMYLCASSLVSIRGPLPYNEQFFGPGTRLTVL.

Ten or more counts support this clonotype. The chain carries TRBV20-1 and TRBJ2-7; tentative D call: TRBD2 (5 bases). V lost 6 bases and J 3 bases, leaving 21 bases between the germline ends. The V gene's germline CDR1 is DFQATT and CDR2 SNEGSKA (reference sequence). This CDR3 has 15 residues. DNA of the CDR3: TGCAGTGCCCCCCCGAGGGCAAATCGGGGCTACGAGCAGTACTTC. It specifies CSAPPRANRGYEQYF.